This TCR beta chain was recorded in a study of CD8 T cells in Susac syndrome. Study-level points and caveats: Individuals included in the TCR sequencing and HLA analysis were acknowledged by the study to be relatively few in number.

From germline, CDR1 is LNHDA and CDR2 SQIVND (reference sequence). The CDR3 has 12 residues. The germline V and J ends were trimmed by 4 bases and 5 bases, with 8 bases remaining between them. The authors sequenced TCR beta from blood CD8+ and CD4+ T cells. FACS was used to enrich TEMRA cells, whereas the CD8+ and CD4+ T cells were obtained by negative isolation. Details on this clonotype: Its antigen is undetermined.

The RNA input was 0.5 to 1 ug, and it was reverse transcribed with random hexamers. Amplification of the TCR beta CDR3 was carried out by immunoSEQ multiplex PCR, which spanned a total of 54 Vbeta and 13 Jbeta segments. TCRdb itself ran the immunoSEQ multiplex PCR reads through MiXCR, one entry per CDR3 protein. The sample contains some 260,000 distinct CDR3 sequences, around 95% of which appear only once. The chain carries TRBV19 and TRBJ2-5; perhaps TRBD1 as D (6 bases). This TCR was recovered from a human donor with multiple sclerosis. Specimen: CD4+ T cells from PBMCs. The DNA of the CDR3 is TGTGCCAGTAGTACAGACAGGGAGACCCAGTACTTC. Translation: CASSTDRETQYF.